This TCR beta chain was observed in a study of cytomegalovirus exposure and HLA in healthy donors. Whole-study context: The same platform was used for the 130 or so validation repertoires as for the approximately 670 first-cohort repertoires, as reported in a later analysis. Overall study results and limits: The study found most TCR sequences rare, yet found some public TCRs in many donors.

The protocol was immunoSEQ multiplex PCR, while the TCRdb copy is restricted to in-frame clones and leaves out a portion. The data contain roughly 200,000 clones, approximately 83% of them singletons. CDR1 is MNHNS and CDR2 is SASEGT in the germline V gene. Trimming removed 1 base at V and 8 bases at J, with 15 bases between. The CDR3 is 14 amino acids. A remark on this clone: What it binds is unknown.

The sample consisted of PBMCs. The chain couples TRBV6-1 to TRBJ2-7; possibly TRBD2 for D (5 bases). This clonotype was obtained from a woman younger than 30 in good health and CMV-seropositive. DNA for the CDR3: TGTGCCAGCAGTGAAGGGACCGCCCGAGGGAAGCAGTACTTC. Its translation is CASSEGTARGKQYF.